This entry is about one TCR beta chain. No antigen is known for it. No base-level quality is on record; no much larger clone is a single base apart. Based on the germline V gene (reference sequence), the CDR1 and CDR2 sequences are MNHNY and SVGAGI. The CDR3 runs 16 amino acids, cysteine and phenylalanine included. Only CDR3 DNA is held: 48 bases, read in frame from base 1. The V and J ends are trimmed by 7 bases and 7 bases, leaving 22 bases between them. The entry originates in a study of T cell repertoires in aging, cancer and after chemotherapy (dated by TCRdb to about 2019). With respect to the entire study: Six donor age groups were covered, ranging from 30 or younger up to 70 or older, and each group contained at least three individuals. Paired pre- and post-chemotherapy samples in the hematological group came from chronic lymphocytic leukemia patients treated with fludarabine- or bendamustine-based regimens. Peripheral blood TCR beta repertoires from healthy donors and cancer patients were profiled to examine immunoaging and T cell reconstitution after chemotherapy. A cohort of 200 to 250 cancer patients (94 with hematological and approximately 120 with solid cancers) was assembled, and about 100 healthy donors were included as a reference group. The full dataset contained several million TCR reads.

TCR beta rearrangements were amplified from genomic DNA isolated from peripheral blood, not from sorted cells or RNA. On the study overall, not on this receptor specifically: Lymphoid organ infiltration was present in the hematological cancer patients, and this infiltration may itself impair thymic emigration or the expansion of peripheral T cells. Untreated patients with hematological or solid cancers showed significantly lower blood TCR diversity and higher clonality than age-matched healthy donors. In healthy donors, the decline in TCR diversity with age was mainly due to loss of richness, whereas in cancer patients loss of evenness also played a role. The authors noted that the repertoire data do not allow conclusions about immunological memory after chemotherapy. Median generation probability increased over the chemotherapy interval in both cancer cohorts, suggesting repertoire reconstitution through rebound thymic output.

Multiplex touch-down PCR with a mixed TRB-A/B primer pool was used to amplify rearranged TRB sequences covering the V, D and J segments. Illumina adapters and sample indices were attached to the amplicons through two consecutive PCR reactions run with Phusion HS II polymerase. Amplicons were gel-purified with the NucleoSpin Gel and PCR Clean-up kit, then checked with Qubit and an Agilent 2100 Bioanalyzer. Libraries were sequenced on an Illumina MiSeq using 600-cycle, single-indexed, paired-end runs. On the study's bioinformatics: TRB sequences were processed with MiXCR versions 2.12 and 3.0.5. Each unique CDR3 nucleotide sequence was counted as one clone, and only productive sequences with at least two reads were retained. Shannon diversity, evenness, clonality (one minus evenness), and alpha-parameterized diversity profiles from alpha 0 to 5 were included as repertoire metrics. The IGoR algorithm was used to calculate generation probabilities of clones in the paired pre- and post-chemotherapy samples. Through fastp at Q25 and MiXCR, TCRdb rebuilt clones from the public reads, retaining in-frame beta chains. Rows merge per CDR3 protein into single entries with the most common DNA and genes. The V and J calls shown here were made by TCRdb, not taken from the authors' results. Counted in this sample were approximately 600 distinct CDR3 sequences; 25% to 40% of them appeared once. The ten largest clones capture over 80% of the sample.

The sequenced sample consisted of blood. The sequence derives from a human donor with a blood cancer. The chain joins TRBV6-6 to TRBJ2-2; no confident D gene assignment can be made. The nucleotides are TGTGCCAGCAACCCTACTGGGCGTGGAAACGGCGGGGAGCTGTTTTTT. It specifies CASNPTGRGNGGELFF.